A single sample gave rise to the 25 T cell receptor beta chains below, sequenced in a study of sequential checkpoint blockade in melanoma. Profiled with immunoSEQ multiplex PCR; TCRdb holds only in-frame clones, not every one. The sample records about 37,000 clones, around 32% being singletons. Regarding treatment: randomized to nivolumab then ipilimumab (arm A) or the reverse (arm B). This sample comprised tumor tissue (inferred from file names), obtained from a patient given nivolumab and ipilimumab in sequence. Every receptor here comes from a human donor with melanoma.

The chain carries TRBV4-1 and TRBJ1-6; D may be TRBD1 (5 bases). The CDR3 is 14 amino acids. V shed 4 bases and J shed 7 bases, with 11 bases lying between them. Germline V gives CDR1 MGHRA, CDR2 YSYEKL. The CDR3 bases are TGCGCCAGCAGCCGGACGGAGGGGAATTCACCCCTCCACTTT. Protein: CASSRTEGNSPLHF.

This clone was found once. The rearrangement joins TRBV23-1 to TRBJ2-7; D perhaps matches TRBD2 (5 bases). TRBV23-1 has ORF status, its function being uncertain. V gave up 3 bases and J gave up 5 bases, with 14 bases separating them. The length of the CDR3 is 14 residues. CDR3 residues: CASSHLRGFNEQYF. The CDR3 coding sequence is TGCGCCAGCAGTCACCTACGAGGGTTCAACGAGCAGTACTTC.

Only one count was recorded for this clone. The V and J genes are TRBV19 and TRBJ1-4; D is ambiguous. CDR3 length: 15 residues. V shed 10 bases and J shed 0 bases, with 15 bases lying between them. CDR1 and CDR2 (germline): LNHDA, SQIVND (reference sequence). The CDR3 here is CATAPRPTTNEKLFF. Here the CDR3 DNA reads TGTGCCACAGCACCCCGACCGACAACTAATGAAAAACTGTTTTTT.

This chain's CDR3 is CASSLGPLGSGNTIYF. The CDR3 nucleotides read TGTGCCAGCAGCTTAGGACCGCTGGGCTCTGGAAACACCATATATTTT. The chain carries TRBV11-3 and TRBJ1-3; D not certain. This CDR3 is built from 16 residues. Per the germline V gene, CDR1 is SGHNT and CDR2 is YENEEA. Trimming cost V 1 base and J 0 bases, with 10 bases left between them.

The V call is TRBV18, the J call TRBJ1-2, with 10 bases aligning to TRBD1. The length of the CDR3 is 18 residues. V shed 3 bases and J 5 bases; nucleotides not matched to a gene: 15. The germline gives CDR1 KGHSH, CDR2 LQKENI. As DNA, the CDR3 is TGTGCCAGCTCACCTCAGCCGGGACAGGGGCCTGGGGGGTATGGCTACACCTTC. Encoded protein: CASSPQPGQGPGGYGYTF.

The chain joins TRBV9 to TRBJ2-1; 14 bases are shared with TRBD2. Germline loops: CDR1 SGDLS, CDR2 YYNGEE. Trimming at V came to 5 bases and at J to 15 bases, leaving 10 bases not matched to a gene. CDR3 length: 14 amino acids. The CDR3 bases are TGTGCCAGCAGTGAAGGACTAGCGGGAGGATTTCGGTTCTTC. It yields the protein CASSEGLAGGFRFF.

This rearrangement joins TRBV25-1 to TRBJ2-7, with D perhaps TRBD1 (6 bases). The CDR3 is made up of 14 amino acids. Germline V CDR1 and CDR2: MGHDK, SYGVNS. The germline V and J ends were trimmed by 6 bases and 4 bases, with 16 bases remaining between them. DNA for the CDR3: TGTGCCAGCAGCGGACAGTGGGCCGAATACGAGCAGTACTTC. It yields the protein CASSGQWAEYEQYF.

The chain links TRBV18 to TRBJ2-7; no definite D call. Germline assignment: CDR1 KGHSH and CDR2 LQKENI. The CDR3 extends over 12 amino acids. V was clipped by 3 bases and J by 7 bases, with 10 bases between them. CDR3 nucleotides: TGTGCCAGCTCACCCGACCAGAAAGAGCAGTACTTC. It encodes CASSPDQKEQYF. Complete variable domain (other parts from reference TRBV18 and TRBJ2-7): NAGVMQNPRHLVRRRGQEARLRCSPMKGHSHVYWYRQLPEEGLKFMVYLQKENIIDESGMPKERFSAEFPKEGPSILRIQQVVRGDSAAYFCASSPDQKEQYFGPGTRLTVT.

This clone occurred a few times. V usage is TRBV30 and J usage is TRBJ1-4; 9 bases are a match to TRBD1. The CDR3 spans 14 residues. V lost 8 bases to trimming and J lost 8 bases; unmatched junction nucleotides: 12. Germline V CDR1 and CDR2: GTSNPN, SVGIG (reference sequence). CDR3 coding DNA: TGTGCCGGCTTACCGGGACAGGGAGGGGAAAAACTGTTTTTT. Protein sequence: CAGLPGQGGEKLFF.

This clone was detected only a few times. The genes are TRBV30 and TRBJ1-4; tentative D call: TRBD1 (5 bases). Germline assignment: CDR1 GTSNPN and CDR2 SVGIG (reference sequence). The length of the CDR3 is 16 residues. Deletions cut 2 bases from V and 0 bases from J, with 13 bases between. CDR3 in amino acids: CAWSRGRAATNEKLFF. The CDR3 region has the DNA TGTGCCTGGAGTCGGGGGAGGGCAGCAACTAATGAAAAACTGTTTTTT.

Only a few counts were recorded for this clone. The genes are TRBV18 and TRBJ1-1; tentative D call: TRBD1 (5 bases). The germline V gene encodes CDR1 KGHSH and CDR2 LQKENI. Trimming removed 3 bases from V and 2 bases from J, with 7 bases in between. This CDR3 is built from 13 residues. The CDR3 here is CASSPDSNTEAFF. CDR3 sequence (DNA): TGTGCCAGCTCACCCGACAGTAACACTGAAGCTTTCTTT.

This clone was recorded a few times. CDR3 in amino acids: CAISEGDATARYYNEQFF. Partial CDR3 DNA: TGTGCCATCAGTGAGGGGGATGCCACGGCAAGGTACTACAATGAGCAGTTC. The chain carries TRBV10-3 and TRBJ2-1; D is ambiguous. The read ends 1 residue shy of where the CDR3 ends; the end is completed using the germline J gene. V lost 2 bases and J 3 bases, leaving 20 bases between the germline ends. CDR3 size: 18 residues. Germline CDR1 is ENHRY and CDR2 is SYGVKD.

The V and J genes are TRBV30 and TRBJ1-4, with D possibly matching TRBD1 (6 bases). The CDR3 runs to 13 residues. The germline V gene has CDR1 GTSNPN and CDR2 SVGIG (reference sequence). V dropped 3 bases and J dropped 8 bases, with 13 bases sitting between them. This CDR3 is CAWREGGNEKLFF. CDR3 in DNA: TGTGCCTGGAGGGAAGGGGGGAACGAAAAACTGTTTTTT. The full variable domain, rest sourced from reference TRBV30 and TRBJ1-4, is SQTIHQWPATLVQPVGSPLSLECTVEGTSNPNLYWYRQAAGRGLQLLFYSVGIGQISSEVPQNLSASRPQDRQFILSSKKLLLSDSGFYLCAWREGGNEKLFFGSGTQLSVL.

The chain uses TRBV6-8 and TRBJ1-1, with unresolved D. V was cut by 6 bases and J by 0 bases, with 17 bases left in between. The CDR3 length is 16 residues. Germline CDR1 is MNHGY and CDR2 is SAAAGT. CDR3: CASRPPSGLLNTEAFF. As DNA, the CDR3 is TGTGCCAGCAGACCTCCTAGCGGCTTACTGAACACTGAAGCTTTCTTT.

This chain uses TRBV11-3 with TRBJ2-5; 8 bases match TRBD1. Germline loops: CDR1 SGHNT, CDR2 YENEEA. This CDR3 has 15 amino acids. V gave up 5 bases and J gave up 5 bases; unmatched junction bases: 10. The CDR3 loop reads CASSHPTGAGETQYF. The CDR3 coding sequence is TGTGCCAGCAGCCACCCGACAGGGGCGGGCGAGACCCAGTACTTC.

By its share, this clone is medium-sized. The CDR3 loop is CASSPYLQGPRYNEQFF. CDR3 sequence (DNA): TGTGCCAGCAGCCCATACTTGCAGGGGCCCCGCTACAATGAGCAGTTCTTC. This sequence joins TRBV6-8 and TRBJ2-1, with D tentatively TRBD1 (6 bases). The CDR3 is 17 amino acids. The germline gives CDR1 MNHGY, CDR2 SAAAGT. Between the trimmed V and J ends, which lost 6 bases and 3 bases, there was a span of 21 bases.

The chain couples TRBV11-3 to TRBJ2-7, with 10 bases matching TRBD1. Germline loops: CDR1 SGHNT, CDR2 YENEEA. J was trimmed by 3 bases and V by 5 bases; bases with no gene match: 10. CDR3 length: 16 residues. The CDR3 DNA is TGTGCCAGCAGCATATACACCTGGGACAGGGGCTACGAGCAGTACTTC. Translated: CASSIYTWDRGYEQYF.

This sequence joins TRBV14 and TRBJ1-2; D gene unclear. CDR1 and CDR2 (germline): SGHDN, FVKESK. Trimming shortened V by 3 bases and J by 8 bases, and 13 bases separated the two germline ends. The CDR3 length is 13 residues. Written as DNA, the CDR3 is TGTGCCAGCAGCCAGGGAGGATTTGGAGGCTACACCTTC. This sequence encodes CASSQGGFGGYTF.

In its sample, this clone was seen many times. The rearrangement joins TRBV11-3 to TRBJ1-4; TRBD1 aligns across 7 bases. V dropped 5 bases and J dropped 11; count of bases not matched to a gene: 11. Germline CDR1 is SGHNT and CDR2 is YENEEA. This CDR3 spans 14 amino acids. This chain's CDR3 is CASSLYQTGKKLFF. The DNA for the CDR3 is TGTGCCAGCAGCCTATACCAGACAGGGAAGAAACTGTTTTTT. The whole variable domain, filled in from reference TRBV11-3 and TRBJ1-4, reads EAGVVQSPRYKIIEKKQPVAFWCNPISGHNTLYWYLQNLGQGPELLIRYENEEAVDDSQLPKDRFSAERLKGVDSTLKIQPAELGDSAVYLCASSLYQTGKKLFFGSGTQLSVL.

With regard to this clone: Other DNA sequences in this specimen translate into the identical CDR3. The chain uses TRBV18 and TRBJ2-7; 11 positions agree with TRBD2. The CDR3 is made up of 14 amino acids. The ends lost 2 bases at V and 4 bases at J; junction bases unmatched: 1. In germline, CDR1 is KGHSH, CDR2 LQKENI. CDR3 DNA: TGTGCCAGCTCACCAGGGACTAGCGGTTACGAGCAGTACTTC. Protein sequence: CASSPGTSGYEQYF.

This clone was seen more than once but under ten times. The CDR3 DNA reads TGCGCCAGCAGCCCCGGGGCAGCTTACTCTAGCAATCAGCCCCAGCATTTT. Translated: CASSPGAAYSSNQPQHF. The V call is TRBV4-1, the J call TRBJ1-5; D is perhaps TRBD1 (5 bases). Germline CDR1 is MGHRA and CDR2 is YSYEKL. The CDR3 has 17 residues. Trimming removed 4 bases at V and 0 bases at J, with 16 bases between.

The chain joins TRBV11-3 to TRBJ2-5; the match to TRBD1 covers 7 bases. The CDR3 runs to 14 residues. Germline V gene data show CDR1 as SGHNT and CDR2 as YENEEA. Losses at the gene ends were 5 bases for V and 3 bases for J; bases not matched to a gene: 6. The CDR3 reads CASSTGQVKETQYF. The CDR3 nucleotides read TGTGCCAGCAGCACCGGACAGGTGAAAGAGACCCAGTACTTC.

The CDR3 sequence: CASSLGQGGSYEQYF. The CDR3 coding sequence is TGTGCCAGTAGTTTGGGGCAGGGCGGGTCCTACGAGCAGTACTTC. The V gene is TRBV19, the J gene TRBJ2-7; tentatively, D is TRBD1 or TRBD2 (5 bases each). The CDR3 length is 15 residues. Germline V gene sequence: CDR1 LNHDA, CDR2 SQIVND (reference sequence). The germline V and J ends were trimmed by 5 bases and 1 base, with 15 bases remaining between them.

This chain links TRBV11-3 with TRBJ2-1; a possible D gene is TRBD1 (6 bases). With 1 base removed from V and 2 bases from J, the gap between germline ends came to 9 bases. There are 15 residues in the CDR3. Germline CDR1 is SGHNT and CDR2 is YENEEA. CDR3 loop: CASSLGQGTYNEQFF. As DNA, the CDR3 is TGTGCCAGCAGCTTAGGCCAGGGGACCTACAATGAGCAGTTCTTC.

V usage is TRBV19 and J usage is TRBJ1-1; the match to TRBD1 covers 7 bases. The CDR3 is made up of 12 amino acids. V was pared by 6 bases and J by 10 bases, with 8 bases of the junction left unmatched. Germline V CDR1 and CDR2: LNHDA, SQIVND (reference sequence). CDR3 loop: CASSPQTGRAFF. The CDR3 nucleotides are TGTGCCAGTAGCCCCCAGACAGGGAGAGCTTTCTTT.